The 5 T cell receptor beta chains below all came from one sample that was sequenced in a study of T cells in Graves' hyperthyroidism and ophthalmopathy (dated by TCRdb to between 2018 and 2021). Library construction relied on multiplex PCR. The data were produced on an Illumina HiSeq 2000. The TCR beta CDR3 regions were amplified from the RNA transcripts. A first-round RT-PCR of the TCR CDR3 used the HTBI primer set with the Qiagen OneStep RT-PCR kit. Starting from the raw public reads, TCRdb applied fastp trimming at Q25, assembled clones with MiXCR and retained in-frame beta chains. Duplicate CDR3 protein sequences are folded into a single record with the most common DNA and genes. The sample includes approximately 720,000 distinct CDR3 sequences, with about 17% observed a single time. 16% of the sample comes from the top ten. Sequences were obtained from blood. These receptors were collected from a woman aged 45-59 years with Graves' hyperthyroidism that later progressed to Graves' ophthalmopathy.

The J gene is TRBJ1-6, the V gene TRBV20-1, with 8 bases identical to TRBD1. J was trimmed by 6 bases and V by 0 bases; bases with no gene match: 4. The CDR3 is made up of 15 amino acids. Germline-derived CDR1 and CDR2 are DFQATT and SNEGSKA (reference sequence). In DNA form, the CDR3 reads TGCAGTGCTAGAGATCGGACAGGGTTTAATTCACCCCTCCACTTT. Translated, it gives CSARDRTGFNSPLHF.

The sample holds many counts of this clonotype. The CDR3 DNA reads TGTGCCTGGAGCGAAGGAGTGGAGACCCAGTACTTC. It translates to CAWSEGVETQYF. The rearrangement links TRBV30 to TRBJ2-5; no reliable D call. The ends were cut back, 3 bases at V and 5 bases at J, with 10 bases in the middle. Germline CDR1 is GTSNPN and CDR2 is SVGIG (reference sequence). The CDR3 contains 12 residues.

The gene calls are TRBV18 and TRBJ1-5; 10 bases are shared with TRBD1. Germline trimming cut 6 bases from V and 6 bases from J; bases unmatched to any gene: 5. The CDR3 has 14 amino acids. Germline V gene data show CDR1 as KGHSH and CDR2 as LQKENI. The CDR3 spells CASSRQGAAQPQHF. The CDR3 DNA reads as TGTGCCAGCTCTCGACAGGGGGCGGCTCAGCCCCAGCATTTT.

This clonotype occurred a few times. J is TRBJ1-4 and V is TRBV5-1, with D maybe TRBD1 (5 bases). This CDR3 has 14 residues. Trimming cost V 4 bases and J 8 bases, with 15 bases left between them. In germline, CDR1 is SGHRS, CDR2 YFSETQ. The DNA of the CDR3 is TGCGCCAGCAGCATACCCGGGACTGAGGAAAAACTGTTTTTT. This encodes CASSIPGTEEKLFF.

The chain recombines TRBV4-1 with TRBJ1-6, with D possibly being TRBD1 (6 bases). The CDR3 sequence is 16 residues long. Deletions cut 0 bases from V and 9 bases from J, with 15 bases between. Germline lookup yields CDR1 MGHRA and CDR2 YSYEKL. The CDR3 here is CASSQEAGARVSPLHF. The CDR3 DNA reads TGCGCCAGCAGCCAAGAGGCAGGGGCACGGGTTTCACCCCTCCACTTT.